This TCR beta chain emerged from a study of cytomegalovirus exposure and HLA in healthy donors. Study-wide results and caveats: HLA alleles showed associations with 15,000 to 20,000 TCR beta sequences in a later analysis, at a 0.05 false discovery rate.

Germline V lookup: CDR1 MNHNS, CDR2 SASEGT. The V and J ends lost 7 bases and 6 bases, in that order; junction bases with no gene match: 8. CDR3 size: 14 residues. Healthy individuals who donated bone marrow served as the donors. The PCR was carried out with 60 Vbeta primers and 13 Jbeta primers. Sequencing used immunoSEQ multiplex PCR; TCRdb keeps in-frame clones, though not all of them. This sample has around 87,000 clones, with approximately 84% found just once. On this clone itself: Its antigen is not known.

This chain uses TRBV6-1 with TRBJ2-7, with TRBD1 matching 11 bases. Specimen: PBMCs. This clonotype was obtained from a girl aged 2 to 9 in good health and CMV-seropositive. The CDR3 reads CASIQWTGGSEQYF. The CDR3 DNA follows: TGTGCCAGCATCCAGTGGACAGGGGGCTCCGAGCAGTACTTC.